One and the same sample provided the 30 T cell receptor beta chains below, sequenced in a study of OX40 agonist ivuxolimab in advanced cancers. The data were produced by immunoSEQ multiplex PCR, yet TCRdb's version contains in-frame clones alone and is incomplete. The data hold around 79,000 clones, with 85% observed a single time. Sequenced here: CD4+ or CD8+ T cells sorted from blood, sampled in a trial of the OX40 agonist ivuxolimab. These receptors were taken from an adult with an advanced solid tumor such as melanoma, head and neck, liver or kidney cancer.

CDR3 sequence (DNA): TGTGCCGCGTATAAGGGGGGAAGCACAGATACGCAGTATTTT. Translated, it gives CAAYKGGSTDTQYF. The chain combines TRBV6-1 with TRBJ2-3; tentatively, D is TRBD1 or TRBD2 (6 bases each). The CDR3 length is 14 residues. CDR1 MNHNS and CDR2 SASEGT come from the germline V gene. Trimming shortened V by 11 bases and J by 0 bases, and 15 bases separated the two germline ends.

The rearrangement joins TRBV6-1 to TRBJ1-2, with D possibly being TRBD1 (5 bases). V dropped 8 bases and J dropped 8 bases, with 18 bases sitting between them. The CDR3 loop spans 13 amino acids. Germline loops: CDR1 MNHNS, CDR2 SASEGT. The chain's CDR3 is CASGINPGDGYTF. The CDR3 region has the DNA TGTGCCAGCGGGATAAACCCGGGGGACGGCTACACCTTC.

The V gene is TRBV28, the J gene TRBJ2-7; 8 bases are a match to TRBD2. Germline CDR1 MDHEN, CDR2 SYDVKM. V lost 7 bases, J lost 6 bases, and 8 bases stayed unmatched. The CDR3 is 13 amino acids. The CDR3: CASTSGGAGEQYF. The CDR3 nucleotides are TGTGCCAGCACCTCCGGGGGGGCGGGCGAGCAGTACTTC.

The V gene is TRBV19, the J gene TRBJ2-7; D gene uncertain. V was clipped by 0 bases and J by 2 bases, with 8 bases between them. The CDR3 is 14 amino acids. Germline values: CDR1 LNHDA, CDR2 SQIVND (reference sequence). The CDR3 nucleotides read TGTGCCAGTAGTATAGATCGAGCAACCTACGAGCAGTACTTC. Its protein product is CASSIDRATYEQYF.

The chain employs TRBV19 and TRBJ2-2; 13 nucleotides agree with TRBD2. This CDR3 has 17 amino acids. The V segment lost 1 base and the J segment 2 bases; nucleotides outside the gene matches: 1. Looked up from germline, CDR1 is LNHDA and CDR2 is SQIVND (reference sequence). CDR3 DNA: TGTGCCAGTAGTATAGGGACTAGCGGGGGTAACACCGGGGAGCTGTTTTTT. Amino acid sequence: CASSIGTSGGNTGELFF.

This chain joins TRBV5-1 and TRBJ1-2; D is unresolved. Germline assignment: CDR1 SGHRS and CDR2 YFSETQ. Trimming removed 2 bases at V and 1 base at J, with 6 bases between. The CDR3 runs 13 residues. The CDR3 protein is CASSLSNNYGYTF. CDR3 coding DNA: TGCGCCAGCAGCTTATCTAATAACTATGGCTACACCTTC.

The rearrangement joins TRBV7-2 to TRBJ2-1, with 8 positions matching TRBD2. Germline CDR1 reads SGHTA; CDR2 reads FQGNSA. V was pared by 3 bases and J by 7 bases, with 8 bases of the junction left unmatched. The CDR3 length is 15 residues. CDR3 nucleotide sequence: TGTGCCAGCAGCTTCATGGGACTAGAAGGGAATGAGCAGTTCTTC. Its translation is CASSFMGLEGNEQFF.

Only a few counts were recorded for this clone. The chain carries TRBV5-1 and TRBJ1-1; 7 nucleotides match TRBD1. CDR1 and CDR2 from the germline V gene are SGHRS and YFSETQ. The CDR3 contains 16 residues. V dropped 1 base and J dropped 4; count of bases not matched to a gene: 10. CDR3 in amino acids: CASSLRDRRGGTEAFF. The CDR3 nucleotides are TGCGCCAGCAGCTTGCGGGACCGCAGGGGGGGCACTGAAGCTTTCTTT. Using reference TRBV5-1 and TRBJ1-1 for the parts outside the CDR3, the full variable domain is KAGVTQTPRYLIKTRGQQVTLSCSPISGHRSVSWYQQTPGQGLQFLFEYFSETQRNKGNFPGRFSGRQFSNSRSEMNVSTLELGDSALYLCASSLRDRRGGTEAFFGQGTRLTVV.

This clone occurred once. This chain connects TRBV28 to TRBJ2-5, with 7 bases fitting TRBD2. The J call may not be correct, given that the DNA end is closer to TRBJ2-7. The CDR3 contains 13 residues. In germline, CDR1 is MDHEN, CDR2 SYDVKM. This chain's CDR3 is CASKFGGTYEQYF. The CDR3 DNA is TGTGCCAGTAAATTCGGGGGGACCTACGAGCAGTACTTC.

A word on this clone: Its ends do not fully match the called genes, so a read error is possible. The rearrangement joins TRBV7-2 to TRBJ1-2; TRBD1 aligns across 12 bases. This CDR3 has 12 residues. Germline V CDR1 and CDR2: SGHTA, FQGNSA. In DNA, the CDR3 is TGTGCCAGCAGCTCGGGACAGGGGGCCTTCTCCTTC. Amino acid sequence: CASSSGQGAFSF.

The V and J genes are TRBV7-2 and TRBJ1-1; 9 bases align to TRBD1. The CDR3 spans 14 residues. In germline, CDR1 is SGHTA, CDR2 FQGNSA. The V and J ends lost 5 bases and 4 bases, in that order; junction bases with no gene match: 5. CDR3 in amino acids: CASSLQGATTEAFF. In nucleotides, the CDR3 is TGTGCCAGCAGCCTACAGGGGGCGACCACTGAAGCTTTCTTT.

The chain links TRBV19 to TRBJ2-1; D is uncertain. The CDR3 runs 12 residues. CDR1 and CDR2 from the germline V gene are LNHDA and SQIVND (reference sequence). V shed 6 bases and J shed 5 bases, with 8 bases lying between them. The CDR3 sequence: CASRGPNNEQFF. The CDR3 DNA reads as TGTGCCAGTAGGGGCCCCAACAATGAGCAGTTCTTC.

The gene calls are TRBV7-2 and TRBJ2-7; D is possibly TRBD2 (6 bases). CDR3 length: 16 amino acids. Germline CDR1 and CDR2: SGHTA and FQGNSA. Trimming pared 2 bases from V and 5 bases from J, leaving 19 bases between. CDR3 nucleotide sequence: TGTGCCAGCAGCTTAAGTAGCGACGGGGGAATACACGAGCAGTACTTC. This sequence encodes CASSLSSDGGIHEQYF.

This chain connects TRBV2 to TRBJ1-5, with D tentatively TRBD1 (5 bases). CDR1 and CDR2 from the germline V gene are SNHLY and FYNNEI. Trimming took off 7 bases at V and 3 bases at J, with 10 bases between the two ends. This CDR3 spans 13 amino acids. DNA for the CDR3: TGTGCCAGCACAGCAGGGATCAATCAGCCCCAGCATTTT. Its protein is CASTAGINQPQHF.

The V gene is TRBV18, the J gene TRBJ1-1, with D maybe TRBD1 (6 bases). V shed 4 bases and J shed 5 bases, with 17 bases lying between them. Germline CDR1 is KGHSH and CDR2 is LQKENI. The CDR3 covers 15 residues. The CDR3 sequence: CASSRDPGQGTEAFF. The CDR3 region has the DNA TGTGCCAGCTCACGAGACCCGGGGCAGGGGACTGAAGCTTTCTTT.

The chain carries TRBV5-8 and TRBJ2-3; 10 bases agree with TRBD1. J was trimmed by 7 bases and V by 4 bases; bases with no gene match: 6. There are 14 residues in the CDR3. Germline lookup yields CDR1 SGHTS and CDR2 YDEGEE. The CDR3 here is CASSPGDRGNTQYF. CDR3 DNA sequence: TGTGCCAGCAGCCCAGGGGACAGGGGAAATACGCAGTATTTT.

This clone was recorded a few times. CDR3 loop: CASSRGAGGPIQSTDTQYF. Here the CDR3 DNA reads TGCGCCAGCAGCAGAGGAGCGGGGGGGCCTATCCAAAGCACAGATACGCAGTATTTT. The chain has TRBV5-1 and TRBJ2-3, with 10 positions matching TRBD2. This CDR3 has 19 residues. CDR1 and CDR2 (germline): SGHRS, YFSETQ. J lost 0 bases, V lost 4 bases, and 14 bases had no gene match.

The CDR3 sequence: CASRTSGLEQYF. The DNA for the CDR3 is TGTGCCAGCAGAACTAGCGGCCTCGAGCAGTACTTC. V gene TRBV2 combines with J gene TRBJ2-7; 8 nucleotides agree with TRBD2. Germline assignment: CDR1 SNHLY and CDR2 FYNNEI. CDR3 length: 12 residues. Trimming removed 6 bases from V and 6 bases from J; junction bases left unmatched: 4.

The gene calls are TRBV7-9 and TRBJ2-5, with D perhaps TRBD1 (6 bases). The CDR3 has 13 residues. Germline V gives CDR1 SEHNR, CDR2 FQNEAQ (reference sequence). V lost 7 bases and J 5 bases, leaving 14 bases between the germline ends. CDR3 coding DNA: TGTGCCAGCAAAAATACAGGGCGCGAGACCCAGTACTTC. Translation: CASKNTGRETQYF.

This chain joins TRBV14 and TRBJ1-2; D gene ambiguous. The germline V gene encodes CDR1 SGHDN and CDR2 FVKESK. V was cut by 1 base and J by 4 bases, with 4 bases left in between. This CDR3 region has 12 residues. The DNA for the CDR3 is TGTGCCAGCAGCCAAGGATTCTATGGCTACACCTTC. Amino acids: CASSQGFYGYTF.

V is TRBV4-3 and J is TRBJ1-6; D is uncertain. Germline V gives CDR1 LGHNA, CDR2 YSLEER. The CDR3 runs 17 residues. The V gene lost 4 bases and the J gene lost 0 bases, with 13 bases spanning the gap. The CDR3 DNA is TGCGCCAGCAGCCTAGAAAGCTTCAGCTCCTATAATTCACCCCTCCACTTT. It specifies CASSLESFSSYNSPLHF.

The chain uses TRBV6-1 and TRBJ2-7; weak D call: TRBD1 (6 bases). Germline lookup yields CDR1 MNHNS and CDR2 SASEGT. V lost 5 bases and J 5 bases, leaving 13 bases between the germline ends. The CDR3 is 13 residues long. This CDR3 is CASSLSGVNEQYF. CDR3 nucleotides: TGTGCCAGCAGTCTCTCAGGGGTCAACGAGCAGTACTTC.

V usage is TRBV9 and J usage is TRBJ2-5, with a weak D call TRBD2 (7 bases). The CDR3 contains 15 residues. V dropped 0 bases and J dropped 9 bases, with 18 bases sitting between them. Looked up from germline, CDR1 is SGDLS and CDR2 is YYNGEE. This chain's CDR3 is CASSVGPSGEGAQYF. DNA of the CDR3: TGTGCCAGCAGCGTAGGTCCATCAGGGGAGGGGGCCCAGTACTTC.

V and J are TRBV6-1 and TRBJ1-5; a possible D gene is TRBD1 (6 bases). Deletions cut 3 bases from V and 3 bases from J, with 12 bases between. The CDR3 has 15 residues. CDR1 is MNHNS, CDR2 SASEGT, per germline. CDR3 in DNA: TGTGCCAGCAGTGAGGGCAGGGGACCCAATCAGCCCCAGCATTTT. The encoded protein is CASSEGRGPNQPQHF.

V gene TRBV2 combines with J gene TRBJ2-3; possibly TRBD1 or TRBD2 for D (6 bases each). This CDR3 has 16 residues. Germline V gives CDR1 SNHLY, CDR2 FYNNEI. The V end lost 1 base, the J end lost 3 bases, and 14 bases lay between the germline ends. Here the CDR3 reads CASSEVSGGVTDTQYF. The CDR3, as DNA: TGTGCCAGCAGTGAAGTATCCGGGGGCGTAACAGATACGCAGTATTTT.

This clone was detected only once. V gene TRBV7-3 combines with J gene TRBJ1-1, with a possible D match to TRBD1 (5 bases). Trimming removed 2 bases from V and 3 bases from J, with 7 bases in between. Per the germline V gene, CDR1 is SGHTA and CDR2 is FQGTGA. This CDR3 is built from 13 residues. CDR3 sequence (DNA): TGTGCCAGCAGCTTAGGAGGGGACACTGAAGCTTTCTTT. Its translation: CASSLGGDTEAFF.

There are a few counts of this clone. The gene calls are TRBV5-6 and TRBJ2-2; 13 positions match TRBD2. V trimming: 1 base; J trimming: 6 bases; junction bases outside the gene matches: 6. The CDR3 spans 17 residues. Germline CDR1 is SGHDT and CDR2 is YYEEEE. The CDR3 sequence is CASSLTSGGAIAGELFF. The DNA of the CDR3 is TGTGCCAGCAGCTTGACTAGCGGGGGGGCCATCGCCGGGGAGCTGTTTTTT. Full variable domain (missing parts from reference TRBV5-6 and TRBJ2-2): DAGVTQSPTHLIKTRGQQVTLRCSPKSGHDTVSWYQQALGQGPQFIFQYYEEEERQRGNFPDRFSGHQFPNYSSELNVNALLLGDSALYLCASSLTSGGAIAGELFFGEGSRLTVL.

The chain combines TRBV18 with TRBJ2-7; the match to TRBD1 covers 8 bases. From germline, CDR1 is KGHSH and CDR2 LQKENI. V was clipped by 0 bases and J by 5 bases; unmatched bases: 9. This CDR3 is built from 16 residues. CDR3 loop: CASSPPRGQEKHEQYF. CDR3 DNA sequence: TGTGCCAGCTCACCACCGAGGGGACAGGAAAAGCACGAGCAGTACTTC.

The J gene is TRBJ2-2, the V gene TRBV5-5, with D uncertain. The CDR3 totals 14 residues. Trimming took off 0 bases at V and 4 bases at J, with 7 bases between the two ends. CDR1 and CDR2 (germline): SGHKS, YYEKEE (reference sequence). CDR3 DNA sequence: TGTGCCAGCAGCTTGGCTGGGTCCACCGGGGAGCTGTTTTTT. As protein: CASSLAGSTGELFF.

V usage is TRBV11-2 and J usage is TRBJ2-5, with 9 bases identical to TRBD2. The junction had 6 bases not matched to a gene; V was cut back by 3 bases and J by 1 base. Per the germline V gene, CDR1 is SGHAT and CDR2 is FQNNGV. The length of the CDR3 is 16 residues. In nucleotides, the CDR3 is TGTGCCAGCAGCTTGAGTAGCGGGGGCCTCCAAGAGACCCAGTACTTC. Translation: CASSLSSGGLQETQYF. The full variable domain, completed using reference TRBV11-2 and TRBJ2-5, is EAGVAQSPRYKIIEKRQSVAFWCNPISGHATLYWYQQILGQGPKLLIQFQNNGVVDDSQLPKDRFSAERLKGVDSTLKIQPAKLEDSAVYLCASSLSSGGLQETQYFGPGTRLLVL.